One and the same sample provided the 15 T cell receptor beta chains below, sequenced in a study of blood T cell repertoires in COVID-19. TCRdb keeps only in-frame clones here, not all; method: immunoSEQ multiplex PCR. Here the sample spans roughly 300,000 clones, approximately 84% being singletons. The sequenced sample was PBMCs or T cells enriched from blood (not recorded which). Receptors originate from a woman between 18 and 29 years old who had recovered from COVID-19.

The gene calls are TRBV19 and TRBJ2-7; no clear D gene. This CDR3 has 12 amino acids. Trimming left V 5 bases short and J 3 bases short, with 8 bases between. Germline CDR1 is LNHDA and CDR2 is SQIVND (reference sequence). CDR3 coding DNA: TGTGCCAGTAGTCTAAACAGCTACGAGCAGTACTTC. Translating gives CASSLNSYEQYF.

The genes are TRBV7-9 and TRBJ1-4; D may be TRBD1 (6 bases). CDR1 is SEHNR and CDR2 is FQNEAQ in the germline V gene (reference sequence). CDR3 length: 14 amino acids. V lost 5 bases, J lost 6 bases, and 13 bases lay in between. CDR3 residues: CASSTGRVDEKLFF. CDR3 bases: TGTGCCAGCAGCACAGGGAGGGTGGATGAAAAACTGTTTTTT.

The chain recombines TRBV27 with TRBJ2-7; possible D gene TRBD1, 6 bases. CDR3 length: 13 amino acids. The germline V gene has CDR1 MNHEY and CDR2 SMNVEV (reference sequence). V lost 8 bases and J lost 3, with 14 bases in between. CDR3 protein: CASARGKLYEQYF. The DNA for the CDR3 is TGTGCCAGCGCGAGGGGGAAGCTCTACGAGCAGTACTTC.

V usage is TRBV2 and J usage is TRBJ1-2, with unresolved D. The length of the CDR3 is 14 residues. Germline V gene lookup returns CDR1 SNHLY and CDR2 FYNNEI. The ends were cut back, 0 bases at V and 8 bases at J, with 13 bases in the middle. The CDR3 sequence: CASSEASSGGGYTF. The CDR3, as DNA: TGTGCCAGCAGTGAAGCGTCGTCAGGAGGGGGCTACACCTTC.

The rearrangement links TRBV4-1 to TRBJ1-1, with D uncertain. The CDR3 covers 15 residues. The V end was cut by 1 base, the J end by 0 bases, with 9 bases between. Germline V gene data show CDR1 as MGHRA and CDR2 as YSYEKL. CDR3 nucleotide sequence: TGCGCCAGCAGCCAAGGCGGGGTATTGAACACTGAAGCTTTCTTT. This gives the protein CASSQGGVLNTEAFF.

The rearrangement uses TRBV28 and TRBJ1-6; D gene uncertain. Germline V gene sequence: CDR1 MDHEN, CDR2 SYDVKM. The V end was cut by 3 bases, the J end by 4 bases, with 4 bases between. This CDR3 comprises 13 residues. CDR3 sequence reads: CASSFQYNSPLHF. CDR3 DNA: TGTGCCAGCAGTTTTCAATATAATTCACCCCTCCACTTT.

The chain links TRBV5-1 to TRBJ2-2; no firm D call. Germline V lookup: CDR1 SGHRS, CDR2 YFSETQ. The CDR3 sequence is 14 residues long. The V end lost 1 base, the J end lost 1 base, and 5 bases lay between the germline ends. The CDR3 nucleotides read TGCGCCAGCAGCTTGCGAGGGAACACCGGGGAGCTGTTTTTT. As protein: CASSLRGNTGELFF. The whole variable domain, filled in from reference TRBV5-1 and TRBJ2-2, reads KAGVTQTPRYLIKTRGQQVTLSCSPISGHRSVSWYQQTPGQGLQFLFEYFSETQRNKGNFPGRFSGRQFSNSRSEMNVSTLELGDSALYLCASSLRGNTGELFFGEGSRLTVL.

The chain uses TRBV18 and TRBJ1-6; no clear D gene. CDR3 size: 15 residues. V was pared by 6 bases and J by 5 bases, with 14 bases between. Germline lookup yields CDR1 KGHSH and CDR2 LQKENI. The CDR3 nucleotides read TGTGCCAGCTCGGAGGACGGCTTTAATAATTCACCCCTCCACTTT. The encoded protein is CASSEDGFNNSPLHF.

This clone was picked up one time. This sequence joins TRBV18 and TRBJ1-4; 9 bases match TRBD1. V shed 1 base and J 7 bases; nucleotides not matched to a gene: 1. CDR1 and CDR2 (germline): KGHSH, LQKENI. The CDR3 covers 14 residues. The CDR3 protein is CASSPRDRAEKLFF. The CDR3 DNA reads as TGTGCCAGCTCACCACGGGACAGGGCTGAAAAACTGTTTTTT. The full variable domain, its missing parts supplied by reference TRBV18 and TRBJ1-4, is NAGVMQNPRHLVRRRGQEARLRCSPMKGHSHVYWYRQLPEEGLKFMVYLQKENIIDESGMPKERFSAEFPKEGPSILRIQQVVRGDSAAYFCASSPRDRAEKLFFGSGTQLSVL.

This sequence joins TRBV10-2 and TRBJ1-2; perhaps TRBD1 as D (5 bases). From germline, CDR1 is WSHSY and CDR2 SAAADI. V gave up 0 bases and J gave up 8 bases, with 10 bases separating them. The CDR3 consists of 13 residues. Written as DNA, the CDR3 is TGCGCCAGCAGTGAGTCTGCCAGGGTCGGCTACACCTTC. This sequence encodes CASSESARVGYTF.

The V gene is TRBV3-1 (or the pseudogene TRBV3-2), the J gene TRBJ1-1; the match to TRBD1 covers 7 bases. The CDR3 runs to 14 residues. CDR1 LGHDT and CDR2 YNNKEL come from the germline V gene (reference sequence). After removal of 7 bases from V and 5 bases from J, the junction contained 10 bases not matched to a gene. Here the CDR3 DNA reads TGTGCCAGCATCGAACAGGGGTCGGGAACTGAAGCTTTCTTT. Its protein product is CASIEQGSGTEAFF.

V gene TRBV29-1 combines with J gene TRBJ1-2; D gene ambiguous. Germline CDR1 reads SQVTM; CDR2 reads ANQGSEA. V gave up 4 bases and J gave up 4 bases, with 10 bases separating them. CDR3 length equals 12 residues. CDR3 amino acids: CSVVFILYGYTF. CDR3 DNA sequence: TGCAGCGTTGTTTTTATCCTCTATGGCTACACCTTC.

This clone was counted once. The chain joins TRBV7-2 to TRBJ2-7; 9 bases line up with TRBD2. Losses at the gene ends were 5 bases for V and 2 bases for J; bases not matched to a gene: 4. The CDR3 covers 14 residues. Germline CDR1 and CDR2: SGHTA and FQGNSA. The CDR3 region is CASSPSGKPYEQYF. For the CDR3, the DNA is TGTGCCAGCAGCCCTAGCGGGAAACCCTACGAGCAGTACTTC.

CDR3 nucleotide sequence: TGTGCCATCAGTGCCGGACAGGGTGAGACCCAGTACTTC. Residues: CAISAGQGETQYF. The rearrangement links TRBV10-3 to TRBJ2-5; 8 nucleotides align to TRBD1. Germline V lookup: CDR1 ENHRY, CDR2 SYGVKD. V shed 4 bases and J 5 bases; nucleotides not matched to a gene: 3. This CDR3 has 13 residues.

The chain carries TRBV2 and TRBJ1-4; maybe TRBD1 (5 bases). V was trimmed by 2 bases and J by 8 bases, leaving 18 bases between them. The CDR3 length is 16 residues. Per the germline V gene, CDR1 is SNHLY and CDR2 is FYNNEI. As DNA, the CDR3 is TGTGCCAGCAGTGAACGCCCAGGGCCCATGGACGAAAAACTGTTTTTT. This sequence encodes CASSERPGPMDEKLFF.